These 31 T cell receptor beta chains were all obtained from the same sample, sequenced in a study of T cells in Graves' hyperthyroidism and ophthalmopathy. TCR beta CDR3 region amplification was performed from RNA transcripts. When the TCR CDR3 underwent first-round RT-PCR, the HTBI primer set was used. TCRdb passed the multiplex PCR reads through MiXCR, listing each CDR3 protein once. Counted here are 250,000 to 300,000 distinct CDR3 sequences, 13% occurring once; the ten biggest clones make up roughly 8.5%. The sequencing input was blood. These receptors all come from a woman aged 30 to 39 with Graves' hyperthyroidism that later progressed to Graves' ophthalmopathy.

This sequence joins TRBV19 and TRBJ2-3; 8 bases map to TRBD2. CDR1 LNHDA and CDR2 SQIVND come from the germline V gene (reference sequence). The CDR3 spans 14 residues. V was pared by 10 bases and J by 6 bases, with 12 bases of the junction left unmatched. The CDR3 reads CATKRAGEGDTQYF. As DNA, the CDR3 is TGTGCCACCAAACGAGCGGGAGAGGGGGATACGCAGTATTTT.

Ten or more counts support this clonotype. V gene TRBV7-9 combines with J gene TRBJ2-1; D perhaps matches TRBD2 (7 bases). Germline values: CDR1 SEHNR, CDR2 FQNEAQ (reference sequence). Trimming pared 1 base from V and 9 bases from J, leaving 19 bases between. The CDR3 loop spans 16 amino acids. CDR3 DNA sequence: TGTGCCAGCAGCTTAGAATTGAAGGGGGGGGCCGGTGAGCAGTTCTTC. Its protein is CASSLELKGGAGEQFF.

This clonotype was seen ten or more times. The rearrangement links TRBV28 to TRBJ2-3, with 7 bases lining up with TRBD2. V gave up 5 bases and J gave up 2 bases; unmatched junction bases: 7. The CDR3 consists of 15 residues. Germline-derived CDR1 and CDR2 are MDHEN and SYDVKM. CDR3 coding DNA: TGTGCCAGCAGTACCCCAGGGAGGGCCACAGATACGCAGTATTTT. Amino acid sequence: CASSTPGRATDTQYF.

This clonotype was picked up many times. The chain uses TRBV28 and TRBJ1-2; D is perhaps TRBD1 (6 bases). V was shortened by 5 bases and J by 7 bases, with 11 bases between the two germline ends. CDR1 MDHEN and CDR2 SYDVKM come from the germline V gene. This CDR3 contains 12 residues. CDR3 coding DNA: TGTGCCAGCAGTGAACAGGGAGGTGGCTACACCTTC. It is translated as CASSEQGGGYTF.

This clonotype showed up many times. The rearrangement links TRBV28 to TRBJ1-4; D is undetermined. V lost 1 base and J lost 5, with 11 bases in between. Germline V gene sequence: CDR1 MDHEN, CDR2 SYDVKM. The CDR3 totals 15 residues. For the CDR3, the DNA is TGTGCCAGCAGTTTATCGGGAGAGATGAATGAAAAACTGTTTTTT. It specifies CASSLSGEMNEKLFF.

This clonotype was seen many times. The chain uses TRBV30 and TRBJ2-6, with 7 nucleotides matching TRBD1. The V segment lost 3 bases and the J segment 0 bases; nucleotides outside the gene matches: 5. Looked up from germline, CDR1 is GTSNPN and CDR2 is SVGIG (reference sequence). The CDR3 is 16 amino acids. The CDR3 coding sequence is TGTGCCTGGAGGGGGGACAGACACTCTGGGGCCAACGTCCTGACTTTC. Amino acid sequence: CAWRGDRHSGANVLTF.

This clonotype has just a few counts. With a much larger clone just one base away, this may be a read error. This chain connects TRBV7-8 to TRBJ1-1; maybe TRBD1 (5 bases). This CDR3 has 16 amino acids. With 0 bases removed from V and 3 bases from J, the gap between germline ends came to 14 bases. Germline V gene lookup returns CDR1 SGHVS and CDR2 FQNEAQ. The CDR3 coding sequence is TGTGCCAGCAGCTTAGCCGACGGGGGGGGGGACACTGAAGCTTTCTTT. It specifies CASSLADGGGDTEAFF.

The gene calls are TRBV7-2 and TRBJ2-7; TRBD2 matches at 7 bases. The CDR3 spans 16 residues. Germline V gene lookup returns CDR1 SGHTA and CDR2 FQGNSA. Germline trimming cut 2 bases from V and 0 bases from J; bases unmatched to any gene: 7. CDR3 coding DNA: TGTGCCAGCAGCTTACCTGGCGGCGGGAGCTCCTACGAGCAGTACTTC. Encoded protein: CASSLPGGGSSYEQYF.

This clonotype has more than one count but fewer than ten. The chain joins TRBV4-1 to TRBJ1-5; D is possibly TRBD1 (5 bases). Deletions cut 0 bases from V and 0 bases from J, with 18 bases between. The CDR3 is made up of 19 amino acids. Germline CDR1 reads MGHRA; CDR2 reads YSYEKL. The CDR3 protein is CASSQELYIGTDSNQPQHF. The CDR3 nucleotides read TGCGCCAGCAGCCAAGAACTTTACATAGGGACGGATAGCAATCAGCCCCAGCATTTT.

The chain links TRBV25-1 to TRBJ2-6; a possible D gene is TRBD2 (6 bases). Trimming removed 7 bases at V and 1 base at J, with 11 bases between. This CDR3 comprises 15 residues. Germline V gene data show CDR1 as MGHDK and CDR2 as SYGVNS. The CDR3 nucleotides are TGTGCCAGCACCCCCCGGGGGTCTGGGGCCAACGTCCTGACTTTC. Its protein is CASTPRGSGANVLTF.

This clonotype has ten or more counts. V and J are TRBV28 and TRBJ2-3, with 8 bases matching TRBD1. V was pared by 11 bases and J by 0 bases, with 13 bases of the junction left unmatched. Germline V gives CDR1 MDHEN, CDR2 SYDVKM. The CDR3 loop spans 16 amino acids. CDR3 in amino acids: CAAAPPTGASTDTQYF. For the CDR3, the DNA is TGTGCCGCAGCACCTCCGACAGGGGCCAGCACAGATACGCAGTATTTT.

In its sample, this clonotype was seen a few times. The chain carries TRBV10-1 and TRBJ1-1; D not resolved. In germline, CDR1 is WNHNN, CDR2 SYGVQD (reference sequence). The CDR3 has 11 amino acids. Trimming pared 8 bases from V and 11 bases from J, leaving 15 bases between. The DNA for the CDR3 is TGCGCCAGCCCCTCTTCCCGGGCCGCTTTCTTT. As protein: CASPSSRAAFF.

The genes are TRBV10-3 and TRBJ1-5, with a possible D match to TRBD1 (5 bases). CDR1 ENHRY and CDR2 SYGVKD come from the germline V gene. This CDR3 has 14 residues. The V gene lost 6 bases and the J gene lost 4 bases, with 13 bases spanning the gap. The CDR3 spells CAISSGTENQPQHF. In DNA form, the CDR3 reads TGTGCCATCAGCTCCGGGACGGAGAATCAGCCCCAGCATTTT.

This clonotype was counted ten times or more. The V gene is TRBV28, the J gene TRBJ2-5; the match to TRBD2 covers 14 bases. Per the germline V gene, CDR1 is MDHEN and CDR2 is SYDVKM. Germline trimming cut 2 bases from V and 4 bases from J; bases unmatched to any gene: 9. CDR3 size: 18 residues. The CDR3 DNA is TGTGCCAGCAGTTTAACCGGGACTAGCGGGAGATTGGGAGAGACCCAGTACTTC. Its protein product is CASSLTGTSGRLGETQYF.

This clonotype was detected many times. The rearrangement uses TRBV29-1 and TRBJ1-2; D gene uncertain. The CDR3 is made up of 11 amino acids. V gave up 7 bases and J gave up 6 bases, with 12 bases separating them. The germline V gene has CDR1 SQVTM and CDR2 ANQGSEA. CDR3 coding DNA: TGCAGCGCACTTACAGAAGATGGCTACACCTTC. It yields the protein CSALTEDGYTF.

This clonotype was seen at least ten times. The chain links TRBV28 to TRBJ1-1; TRBD1 matches 9 bases. J was trimmed by 2 bases and V by 5 bases; bases with no gene match: 12. The CDR3 consists of 17 residues. Germline V gene data show CDR1 as MDHEN and CDR2 as SYDVKM. In DNA form, the CDR3 reads TGTGCCAGCAGTACGGATCTCCGGGACAGGGTTAACACTGAAGCTTTCTTT. It specifies CASSTDLRDRVNTEAFF. Full variable domain (rest looked up from reference TRBV28 and TRBJ1-1): DVKVTQSSRYLVKRTGEKVFLECVQDMDHENMFWYRQDPGLGLRLIYFSYDVKMKEKGDIPEGYSVSREKKERFSLILESASTNQTSMYLCASSTDLRDRVNTEAFFGQGTRLTVV.

The V gene is TRBV28, the J gene TRBJ2-7; TRBD2 matches at 13 bases. The CDR3 runs 16 residues. The germline gives CDR1 MDHEN, CDR2 SYDVKM. Trimming took 5 bases from V and 1 from J; bases not matched to a gene: 5. CDR3 sequence: CASSHRGLAGSYEQYF. The CDR3 DNA sequence: TGTGCCAGCAGTCATCGGGGACTAGCGGGATCCTACGAGCAGTACTTC.

This chain connects TRBV4-1 to TRBJ1-6; maybe TRBD1 (5 bases). The CDR3 is made up of 16 amino acids. V was cut by 2 bases and J by 11 bases, with 19 bases left in between. The germline V gene has CDR1 MGHRA and CDR2 YSYEKL. Here the CDR3 reads CASSQPEDMWNPPLHF. In DNA form, the CDR3 reads TGCGCCAGCAGCCAACCCGAGGACATGTGGAATCCACCCCTCCACTTT.

This clonotype was found many times. The chain uses TRBV20-1 and TRBJ2-1, with 9 bases fitting TRBD1. V lost 6 bases, J lost 7 bases, and 4 bases stayed unmatched. Looked up from germline, CDR1 is DFQATT and CDR2 is SNEGSKA (reference sequence). The CDR3 has 12 amino acids. The DNA for the CDR3 is TGCAGTGCAACCGGGACAGGGAATGAGCAGTTCTTC. Translated: CSATGTGNEQFF.

In its sample, this clonotype was seen many times. The chain combines TRBV29-1 with TRBJ2-3; the D gene is possibly TRBD2 (5 bases). Between the trimmed V and J ends, which lost 4 bases and 5 bases, there was a span of 7 bases. The CDR3 is made up of 11 amino acids. Per the germline V gene, CDR1 is SQVTM and CDR2 is ANQGSEA. CDR3 protein: CSVGGLDTQYF. CDR3 nucleotide sequence: TGCAGCGTTGGCGGGCTAGATACGCAGTATTTT.

In its sample, this clonotype was seen many times. The chain uses TRBV29-1 and TRBJ2-7, with 8 bases aligning to TRBD1. CDR1 is SQVTM, CDR2 ANQGSEA, per germline. After removal of 7 bases from V and 0 bases from J, the junction contained 5 bases not matched to a gene. CDR3 size: 13 residues. CDR3 region: CSAAGTGSYEQYF. CDR3 nucleotides: TGCAGCGCGGCTGGGACAGGCTCCTACGAGCAGTACTTC.

In regard to this clonotype: The junction shows a germline mismatch at one end, possibly a read error. The rearrangement joins TRBV20-1 to TRBJ1-1, with D unclear. CDR3 length: 13 residues. Per germline, CDR1 DFQATT and CDR2 SNEGSKA (reference sequence). CDR3 amino acids: CSASSALNAEAFF. The CDR3 nucleotides read TGCAGTGCTAGTTCCGCGTTGAACGCTGAAGCTTTCTTT.

The genes are TRBV29-1 and TRBJ1-1; 7 bases align to TRBD1. The CDR3 loop spans 11 amino acids. CDR1 SQVTM and CDR2 ANQGSEA come from the germline V gene. Trimming at V came to 6 bases and at J to 8 bases, leaving 6 bases not matched to a gene. The CDR3 DNA reads as TGCAGCGTGAGACCGGGACAGGAAGCTTTCTTT. Translated: CSVRPGQEAFF.

This clonotype was recorded many times. This chain links TRBV6-1 with TRBJ2-7, with 14 bases fitting TRBD2. V shed 5 bases, J shed 5 bases, and the junction held 5 bases outside the gene matches. The CDR3 contains 15 residues. The germline CDR1 and CDR2 sequences are MNHNS and SASEGT. CDR3 residues: CASSQGTSGSHEQYF. The DNA for the CDR3 is TGTGCCAGCAGTCAGGGGACTAGCGGGAGCCACGAGCAGTACTTC.

This clonotype was observed at least ten times. The rearrangement joins TRBV28 to TRBJ1-5; possibly TRBD1 for D (6 bases). Germline-derived CDR1 and CDR2 are MDHEN and SYDVKM. The CDR3 covers 15 residues. V gave up 7 bases and J gave up 6 bases, with 19 bases separating them. The CDR3 coding sequence is TGTGCCAGCACCCTTGGGGGCAGTTCTCGTCAGCCCCAGCATTTT. Translating gives CASTLGGSSRQPQHF.

This clonotype appeared once. The gene calls are TRBV9 and TRBJ1-4; D is unresolved. Trimming removed 4 bases at V and 4 bases at J, with 14 bases between. Looked up from germline, CDR1 is SGDLS and CDR2 is YYNGEE. The CDR3 has 15 amino acids. The CDR3 nucleotides are TGTGCCAGCAGCTTAGAGTTGATCTTTAATGAAAAACTGTTTTTT. Translation: CASSLELIFNEKLFF.

This clonotype showed up just a few times. This CDR3 reads CASSRGLAGSSSYEQYF. DNA of the CDR3: TGTGCCAGCAGCCGGGGACTAGCGGGATCTAGCTCCTACGAGCAGTACTTC. The chain combines TRBV4-2 with TRBJ2-7; 13 bases map to TRBD2. The V gene's germline CDR1 is LGHNA and CDR2 YNFKEQ. CDR3 length: 17 residues. The trim removed 4 bases at V and 0 bases at J, leaving 6 bases unmatched.

This clonotype was detected many times. The genes are TRBV20-1 and TRBJ2-7; 10 bases fit TRBD2. V shed 3 bases and J 0 bases; nucleotides not matched to a gene: 8. Germline CDR1 and CDR2: DFQATT and SNEGSKA (reference sequence). This CDR3 region has 16 residues. CDR3 bases: TGCAGTGCTAGTAACCTAGCGGGAGAGAGCTCCTACGAGCAGTACTTC. This codes for CSASNLAGESSYEQYF.

The J gene is TRBJ2-1, the V gene TRBV5-4; 12 positions match TRBD2. This CDR3 has 16 amino acids. The V gene's germline CDR1 is SGHNT and CDR2 YYREEE (reference sequence). V shed 0 bases, J shed 6 bases, and the junction held 4 bases outside the gene matches. This CDR3 is CASSLGLAGGGNEQFF. As DNA, the CDR3 is TGTGCCAGCAGCTTGGGGCTAGCGGGAGGGGGCAATGAGCAGTTCTTC. The entire variable domain, with the rest obtained from reference TRBV5-4 and TRBJ2-1, is as follows: ETGVTQSPTHLIKTRGQQVTLRCSSQSGHNTVSWYQQALGQGPQFIFQYYREEENGRGNFPPRFSGLQFPNYSSELNVNALELDDSALYLCASSLGLAGGGNEQFFGPGTRLTVL.

This clonotype has ten or more counts. This rearrangement joins TRBV10-3 to TRBJ2-7; D perhaps matches TRBD2 (6 bases). The germline V gene encodes CDR1 ENHRY and CDR2 SYGVKD. V gave up 3 bases and J gave up 4 bases, with 13 bases separating them. The CDR3 has 14 residues. In nucleotides, the CDR3 is TGTGCCATCAGTGACCCGGGACTCATGTACGAGCAGTACTTC. Protein sequence: CAISDPGLMYEQYF.

The chain recombines TRBV7-2 with TRBJ2-3, with 8 bases lining up with TRBD1. Germline V CDR1 and CDR2: SGHTA, FQGNSA. V dropped 5 bases and J dropped 1; count of bases not matched to a gene: 8. The CDR3 is 16 residues long. The CDR3 DNA sequence: TGTGCCAGCAGCCTGGGACAGGCCGGAGGCACAGATACGCAGTATTTT. Amino acid sequence: CASSLGQAGGTDTQYF.